The T cell receptor beta chain described here comes from a study of identical twins. The study, taken as a whole, reports: The abundant beta clonotypes from cord blood had fewer insertions, and memory repertoires had none of this.

It was template switching that added a universal primer site, and there were unique molecular identifiers on the cDNA. MiXCR, applied by TCRdb to the 5' RACE reads, yields one record per CDR3 protein. The sample includes 690,000 or so distinct CDR3 sequences, under 9% of them seen just once. Germline CDR1 reads SGHTA; CDR2 reads FQGNSA. The J segment lost 7 bases and the V segment lost 5 bases, leaving 7 bases of the junction unmatched. There are 14 residues in the CDR3. With respect to this clonotype: As yet, its antigen is unknown.

Separately, the same data were catalogued under a study of yellow fever vaccine responses in identical twins.

The source material was PBMCs. The clonotype originates from a woman aged 18-29 years in good health. The chain is built from TRBV7-2 and TRBJ2-5, with TRBD2 matching over 10 bases. DNA for the CDR3: TGTGCCAGCAGCCCAGCGGGAGGGCCAGGGACCCAGTACTTC. Its protein product is CASSPAGGPGTQYF. The full variable domain, in which reference TRBV7-2 and TRBJ2-5 provide the parts outside the CDR3, is GAGVSQSPSNKVTEKGKDVELRCDPISGHTALYWYRQSLGQGLEFLIYFQGNSAPDKSGLPSDRFSAERTGGSVSTLTIQRTQQEDSAVYLCASSPAGGPGTQYFGPGTRLLVL.